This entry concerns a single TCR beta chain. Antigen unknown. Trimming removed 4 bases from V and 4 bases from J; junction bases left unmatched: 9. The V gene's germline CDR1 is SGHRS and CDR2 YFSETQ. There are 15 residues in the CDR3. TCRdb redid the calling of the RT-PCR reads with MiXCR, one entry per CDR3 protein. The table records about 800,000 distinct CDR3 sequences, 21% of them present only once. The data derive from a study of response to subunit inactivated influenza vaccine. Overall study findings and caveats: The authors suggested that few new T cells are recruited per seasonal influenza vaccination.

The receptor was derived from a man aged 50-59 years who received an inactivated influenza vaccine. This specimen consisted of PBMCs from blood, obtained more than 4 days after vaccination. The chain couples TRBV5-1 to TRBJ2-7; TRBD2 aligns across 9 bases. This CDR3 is CASSARLAEWYEQYF. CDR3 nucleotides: TGCGCCAGCAGCGCAAGACTAGCGGAGTGGTACGAGCAGTACTTC.